These 6 T cell receptor beta chains were sequenced from one sample in a study of blood T cell repertoires in COVID-19. Method: immunoSEQ multiplex PCR; TCRdb's copy keeps in-frame clones and lacks some. The repertoire holds some 100,000 clones, with around 89% as singletons. Sequences were obtained from peripheral blood. The receptors here all came from a human donor with acute or convalescent COVID-19. The donor label of this sample is uncertain.

In nucleotides, the CDR3 is TGTGCCAGCAGCCAAGGCTCACAGGGAGCAAACACCATATATTTT. Translating it yields CASSQGSQGANTIYF. V gene TRBV4-2 combines with J gene TRBJ1-3, with D possibly TRBD1 on 6 matching bases. Trimming took off 1 base at V and 6 bases at J, with 13 bases between the two ends. CDR3 length equals 15 residues. CDR1 LGHNA and CDR2 YNFKEQ come from the germline V gene.

This clone turned up a few times. The CDR3 DNA sequence: TGTGCCAGCAGCTCCGGGACAGGGCTCTACAATGAGCAGTTCTTC. Its translation is CASSSGTGLYNEQFF. The chain joins TRBV7-2 to TRBJ2-1, with 9 nucleotides matching TRBD1. This CDR3 is 15 amino acids long. In germline, CDR1 is SGHTA, CDR2 FQGNSA. The junction had 4 bases not matched to a gene; V was cut back by 4 bases and J by 3 bases.

This CDR3 reads CASSSSPSNTGELFF. CDR3 bases: TGTGCCAGCAGCTCCTCTCCTTCGAACACCGGGGAGCTGTTTTTT. This chain joins TRBV7-3 and TRBJ2-2; D call uncertain. V lost 4 bases and J lost 0, with 9 bases in between. This CDR3 has 15 residues. CDR1 and CDR2 (germline): SGHTA, FQGTGA.

V gene TRBV20-1 combines with J gene TRBJ1-2, with D hard to call. With 4 bases removed from V and 6 bases from J, the gap between germline ends came to 9 bases. The length of the CDR3 is 11 residues. From germline, CDR1 is DFQATT and CDR2 SNEGSKA (reference sequence). The CDR3 region has the DNA TGCAGTGCTAAGTCTTCGGATGGCTACACCTTC. It is translated as CSAKSSDGYTF.

This chain links TRBV18 with TRBJ1-4, with no clear D. Germline CDR1 and CDR2: KGHSH and LQKENI. The CDR3 runs to 16 residues. V was pared by 4 bases and J by 4 bases, with 16 bases between. The CDR3 is CASSLMDGLINEKLFF. The DNA for the CDR3 is TGTGCCAGCTCACTAATGGACGGACTAATTAATGAAAAACTGTTTTTT.

V is TRBV12-5 and J is TRBJ2-3; D gene ambiguous. V dropped 2 bases and J dropped 2 bases, with 11 bases sitting between them. This CDR3 spans 15 amino acids. Germline lookup yields CDR1 LGHNT and CDR2 FRNRAP. CDR3 loop: CASGLLGTYTDTQYF. In nucleotides, the CDR3 is TGTGCTAGTGGTTTGCTTGGTACCTACACAGATACGCAGTATTTT.